Listed here are 5 T cell receptor beta chains from one sample, sequenced in a study of T-cell memory formation after mild COVID-19. TCRdb called the 5' RACE reads again in MiXCR, with one record for every CDR3 protein. The data hold about 340,000 distinct CDR3 sequences, with roughly 15% observed a single time. The sequencing sample was made of PBMCs or a T cell subset sorted from them (not recorded which). These receptors originate from a man younger than 30 who had mild COVID-19 (a few samples of this study predate the infection). Cell type and time point are not known.

The V call is TRBV2, the J call TRBJ2-1, with D unresolved. The germline V gene encodes CDR1 SNHLY and CDR2 FYNNEI. The CDR3 totals 15 residues. V lost 2 bases and J lost 6, with 14 bases in between. CDR3 nucleotides: TGTGCCAGCAGTGAATCCGGTCTTCTGGGCAATGAGCAGTTCTTC. Amino acids: CASSESGLLGNEQFF.

V gene TRBV2 combines with J gene TRBJ2-5; the match to TRBD2 covers 13 bases. CDR1 is SNHLY and CDR2 is FYNNEI in the germline V gene. The CDR3 contains 14 residues. The V segment lost 9 bases and the J segment 3 bases; nucleotides outside the gene matches: 4. The CDR3 DNA is TGTGCCAGTAAGGGGACTAGCGGGGAAGAGACCCAGTACTTC. It specifies CASKGTSGEETQYF.

The sample holds a few counts of this clonotype. The chain couples TRBV28 to TRBJ2-7, with TRBD1 matching over 8 bases. Germline assignment: CDR1 MDHEN and CDR2 SYDVKM. V dropped 5 bases and J dropped 0; count of bases not matched to a gene: 6. The CDR3 has 15 amino acids. The CDR3 region has the DNA TGTGCCAGCAGTCCCGGGACAGGCTACTCCTACGAGCAGTACGTC. Translating it yields CASSPGTGYSYEQYV.

This clonotype was observed at least ten times. The V and J genes are TRBV10-3 and TRBJ2-7, with TRBD1 matching over 9 bases. Germline V gene lookup returns CDR1 ENHRY and CDR2 SYGVKD. The CDR3 has 15 residues. The V gene end was trimmed by 5 bases and the J gene end by 3 bases; junction bases not matched to a gene: 8. CDR3 coding DNA: TGTGCCATCAGTCATTGGGCGGGACAGGGCTACGAGCAGTACTTC. Translated, it gives CAISHWAGQGYEQYF.

The chain carries TRBV11-2 and TRBJ2-5, with D unclear. The CDR3 is made up of 15 amino acids. Looked up from germline, CDR1 is SGHAT and CDR2 is FQNNGV. Trimming shortened V by 0 bases and J by 1 base, and 9 bases separated the two germline ends. CDR3 amino acids: CASSLEVSSQETQYF. The CDR3 DNA reads as TGTGCCAGCAGCTTAGAGGTTTCCAGCCAAGAGACCCAGTACTTC.